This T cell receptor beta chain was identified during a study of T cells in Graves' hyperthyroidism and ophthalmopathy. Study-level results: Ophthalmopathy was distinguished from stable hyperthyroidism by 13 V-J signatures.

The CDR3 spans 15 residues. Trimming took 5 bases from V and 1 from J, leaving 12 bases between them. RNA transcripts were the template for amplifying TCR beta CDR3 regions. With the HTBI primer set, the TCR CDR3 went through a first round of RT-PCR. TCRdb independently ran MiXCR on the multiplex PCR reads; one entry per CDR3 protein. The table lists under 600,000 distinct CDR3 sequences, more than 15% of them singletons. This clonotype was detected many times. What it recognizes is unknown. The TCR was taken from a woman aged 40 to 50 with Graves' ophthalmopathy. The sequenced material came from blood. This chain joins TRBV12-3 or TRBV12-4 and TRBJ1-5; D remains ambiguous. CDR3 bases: TGTGCCAGCAGTGTGGGTCAAGCAAGCAATCAGCCCCAGCATTTT. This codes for CASSVGQASNQPQHF.